Below are 6 T cell receptor beta chains sequenced from a single sample in a study of blood T cells in healthy people across ages. A second roughly 7 to 12 cycle PCR used barcoded and J-beta primers. MiXCR, run by TCRdb on the 5' RACE reads, gives a single entry per CDR3 protein. The table shows fewer than 950,000 distinct CDR3 sequences, with about 53% occurring only once. Sequencing was done on a sample of blood. The receptors come from a man older than 75 in good health.

The chain uses TRBV3-1 and TRBJ2-4, with 8 bases fitting TRBD2. Germline CDR1 reads LGHDT; CDR2 reads YNNKEL (reference sequence). V lost 4 bases to trimming and J lost 5 bases; unmatched junction nucleotides: 1. CDR3 length equals 13 residues. In DNA, the CDR3 is TGTGCCAGCAGCCCAGCGGGAGAAAACATTCAGTACTTC. Encoded protein: CASSPAGENIQYF.

The rearrangement uses TRBV7-3 and TRBJ2-7, with 8 bases identical to TRBD2. The trim removed 6 bases at V and 7 bases at J, leaving 11 bases unmatched. Germline CDR1 reads SGHTA; CDR2 reads FQGTGA. The CDR3 contains 14 residues. The CDR3 sequence: CASSTGLGVGEQYF. CDR3 DNA: TGTGCCAGCAGTACGGGACTAGGGGTTGGGGAGCAGTACTTC.

V gene TRBV7-2 combines with J gene TRBJ2-5; D is uncertain. Germline CDR1 reads SGHTA; CDR2 reads FQGNSA. V shed 0 bases and J shed 11 bases, with 19 bases lying between them. The CDR3 has 15 amino acids. The CDR3 DNA reads TGTGCCAGCAGCTTAGCGGGCGGAACCTACAATGAGCAGTACTTC. It codes for CASSLAGGTYNEQYF.

In this sample, this clonotype turned up a few times. The gene calls are TRBV29-1 and TRBJ2-7; the match to TRBD2 covers 8 bases. The CDR3 length is 14 residues. Germline V CDR1 and CDR2: SQVTM, ANQGSEA. V lost 5 bases to trimming and J lost 0 bases; unmatched junction nucleotides: 6. The CDR3 sequence: CSVIAGLSSYEQYF. CDR3 sequence (DNA): TGCAGCGTTATAGCGGGATTGAGCTCCTACGAGCAGTACTTC.

This sequence joins TRBV20-1 and TRBJ2-3; TRBD2 might be the D (5 bases). Trimming cost V 0 bases and J 13 bases, with 14 bases left between them. Germline loops: CDR1 DFQATT, CDR2 SNEGSKA (reference sequence). CDR3 size: 12 residues. CDR3 amino acids: CSARERDYQKYF. Here the CDR3 DNA reads TGCAGTGCTAGAGAAAGAGACTACCAGAAGTATTTT.

The chain links TRBV24-1 to TRBJ2-7; unclear D gene. Trimming removed 6 bases from V and 1 base from J, with 9 bases in between. Germline V lookup: CDR1 KGHDR, CDR2 SFDVKD. The CDR3 covers 13 residues. DNA for the CDR3: TGTGCCACCAGTCCACGGAAGTCCTACGAGCAGTACTTC. The encoded protein is CATSPRKSYEQYF.